The rows below give T cell receptor beta chains drawn from one sample of a study of early T cells in non-severe SARS-CoV-2 infection. TCRdb re-derived calls from the 5' RACE reads in MiXCR, one entry per CDR3 protein. The data show 40,000 or so distinct CDR3 sequences, around 5.7% seen once. Source material: whole blood. These receptors were taken from an adult who was a healthcare worker with PCR-confirmed SARS-CoV-2 infection or an uninfected control (not recorded which). Both conserved end residues are part of each CDR3. The D gene is left open where the match is weak. For some rows the clone size is stated as once, few or many, or as a class when expanded; others skip it.

>TRBD2|TRBV7-2|TRBJ2-5|NA
CASRSSGGKMGTQYF
TGTGCCAGCAGGTCTAGCGGGGGGAAAATGGGGACCCAGTACTTC
>NA|TRBV14|TRBJ1-2|many
CASSQDMWGSNYGYTF
TGTGCCAGCAGCCAGGACATGTGGGGATCTAACTATGGCTACACCTTC
>NA|TRBV20-1|TRBJ2-5|few
CSASYDRPGQETQYF
TGCAGTGCTAGTTATGACAGGCCAGGTCAAGAGACCCAGTACTTC
>TRBD1|TRBV5-5|TRBJ2-7|many
CASSAGQGPSEQYF
TGTGCCAGCAGCGCGGGACAGGGGCCCAGCGAGCAGTACTTC
>TRBD2|TRBV4-1|TRBJ2-1|many
CASRLAGAREQFF
TGCGCCAGCAGACTAGCGGGGGCACGAGAGCAGTTCTTC
>NA|TRBV5-5|TRBJ1-4|many
CASSRTGTSTNEKLFF
TGTGCCAGCAGCAGGACCGGGACATCAACTAATGAAAAACTGTTTTTT
>NA|TRBV14|TRBJ2-7|few
CASSQDSIISGILNEQYF
TGTGCCAGCAGCCAAGACTCCATAATATCGGGCATACTGAACGAGCAGTACTTC
>TRBD1|TRBV12-3/TRBV12-4|TRBJ1-2|many
CASSSQGVRGYTF
TGTGCCAGCAGTTCACAGGGGGTGCGTGGCTACACCTTC
>NA|TRBV7-6|TRBJ2-3|NA
CASSLEAGSTDTQYF
TGTGCCAGCAGCTTAGAGGCGGGGAGCACAGATACGCAGTATTTT
>TRBD2|TRBV27|TRBJ2-1|few
CASSLGLAVSYNEQFF
TGTGCCAGCAGTTTAGGACTAGCGGTCTCCTACAATGAGCAGTTCTTC
>TRBD1|TRBV12-5|TRBJ2-5|many
CASGRDRVKETQYF
TGTGCTAGTGGACGGGACAGGGTGAAAGAGACCCAGTACTTC
>TRBD1|TRBV4-3|TRBJ2-1|NA
CASSQGQGVNNEQFF
TGCGCCAGCAGCCAAGGGCAGGGGGTCAACAATGAGCAGTTCTTC
>NA|TRBV29-1|TRBJ1-6|NA
CSVVDSLNSPLHF
TGCAGCGTCGTAGACAGTTTGAATTCACCCCTCCACTTT
>TRBD1|TRBV5-6|TRBJ2-5|many
CASSQGQGGETQYF
TGTGCCAGCAGCCAAGGACAGGGGGGAGAGACCCAGTACTTC
>TRBD2|TRBV6-5|TRBJ2-2|many
CASSYFGLAGGPTIGELFF
TGTGCCAGCAGTTACTTCGGACTAGCGGGGGGTCCGACTATAGGGGAGCTGTTTTTT
>TRBD1|TRBV10-1|TRBJ1-1|NA
CASSRTGQGEAFF
TGCGCCAGCAGTCGGACAGGGCAAGGGGAAGCTTTCTTT
>NA|TRBV12-3/TRBV12-4|TRBJ1-5|many
CASSFGAGNQPQHF
TGTGCCAGCAGTTTTGGCGCAGGGAATCAGCCCCAGCATTTT